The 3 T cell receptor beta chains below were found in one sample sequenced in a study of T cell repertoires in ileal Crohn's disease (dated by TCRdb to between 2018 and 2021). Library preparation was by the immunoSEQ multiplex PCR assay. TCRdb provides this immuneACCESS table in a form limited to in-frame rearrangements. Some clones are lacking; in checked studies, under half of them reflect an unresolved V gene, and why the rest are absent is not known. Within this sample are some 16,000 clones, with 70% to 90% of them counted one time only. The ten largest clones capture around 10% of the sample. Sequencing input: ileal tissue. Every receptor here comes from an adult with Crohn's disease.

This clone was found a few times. The CDR3 here is CASSLANQPQHF. The CDR3 DNA follows: TGTGCCAGCAGTTTGGCCAATCAGCCCCAGCATTTT. The chain combines TRBV6-6 with TRBJ1-5; D not resolved. The length of the CDR3 is 12 residues. V was pared by 4 bases and J by 3 bases, with 4 bases between. In germline, CDR1 is MNHNY, CDR2 SVGAGI (reference sequence).

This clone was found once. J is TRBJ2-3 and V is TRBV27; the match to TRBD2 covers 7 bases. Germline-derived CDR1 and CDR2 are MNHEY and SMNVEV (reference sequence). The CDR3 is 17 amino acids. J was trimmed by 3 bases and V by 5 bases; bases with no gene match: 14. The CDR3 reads CASSPAPGRLRTDTQYF. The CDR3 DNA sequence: TGTGCCAGCAGTCCCGCCCCCGGGAGGCTTAGGACAGATACGCAGTATTTT.

In DNA, the CDR3 is TGTGCCAGCAGCCAAGGGACTAGCGGGGGAGATGAGCAGTTCTTC. Translation gives CASSQGTSGGDEQFF. The genes are TRBV4-2 and TRBJ2-1; 13 bases are a match to TRBD2. The V gene end was trimmed by 1 base and the J gene end by 8 bases; junction bases not matched to a gene: 2. From germline, CDR1 is LGHNA and CDR2 YNFKEQ. The CDR3 contains 15 residues.